This T cell receptor beta chain was profiled in a study of T cell responses to AZD1222 COVID-19 vaccine. The protocol was immunoSEQ multiplex PCR, while the TCRdb copy is restricted to in-frame clones and leaves out a portion. There are roughly 140,000 clones in the sample; approximately 92% occur only once, and about 3.3% lies in the top ten. Trimming cost V 8 bases and J 6 bases; bases outside gene matches: 7. The CDR3 length is 13 residues. The V call is TRBV12-3 or TRBV12-4, the J call TRBJ1-5, with 7 bases that match TRBD1. The TCR originated in an adult who received the AZD1222 COVID-19 vaccine. The starting material was peripheral blood, obtained 28 days after the second AZD1222 dose. The CDR3 coding sequence is TGTGCCAGCGGCGACAGGGAGGGTCAGCCCCAGCATTTT. This sequence encodes CASGDREGQPQHF.